One sample yielded the 16 T cell receptor delta chains listed below, sequenced in a study of gamma-delta T cells after stem cell transplantation listed by TCRdb under 2016. The library was obtained by RT-PCR. Sequencing relied on an Illumina MiSeq. In TCRdb, clones were called once more from the public reads by CATT, and rows of identical DNA were later combined. For this sample the table gives some 2,400 delta-chain clones, of which around 23% were detected only once. Roughly 9% of the sample rests with the top ten. The material sequenced was gamma-delta T cells. The receptors come from a human donor. It is not recorded whose cells these are; they may come from a transplant donor.

Points on this clone: This could be a read error, since a much larger clone is one nucleotide away. V and J are TRDV2 and TRDJ3; 12 nucleotides agree with TRDD3. The CDR3 loop spans 20 amino acids. Trimming removed 0 bases from V and 0 bases from J; junction bases left unmatched: 5. CDR1 and CDR2 (germline): GEAIGNYY, EKD. Here the CDR3 reads CACDTAGGYASSWDTRQMFF. CDR3 in DNA: TGTGCCTGTGACACCGCTGGGGGATACGCGAGCTCCTGGGACACCCGACAGATGTTTTTC.

V is TRDV1 and J is TRDJ1, with D possibly TRDD2 on 8 matching bases. Trimming left V 4 bases short and J 2 bases short, with 32 bases between. The CDR3 loop spans 21 amino acids. The germline gives CDR1 TSWWSYY, CDR2 QGS. This CDR3 reads CALGAPAFLNWGPWGTDKLIF. The CDR3 DNA is TGTGCTCTTGGGGCCCCGGCCTTCCTAAACTGGGGCCCCTGGGGAACCGATAAACTCATCTTT.

This clone qualifies as large. This chain connects TRDV2 to TRDJ3; 7 bases fit TRDD3. The CDR3 is made up of 19 amino acids. Germline trimming cut 0 bases from V and 2 bases from J; bases unmatched to any gene: 9. Germline CDR1 and CDR2: GEAIGNYY and EKD. The CDR3 nucleotides read TGTGCCTGTGACACCGTGGGGATAAGGGGCACCTGGGACACCCGACAGATGTTTTTC. Translation: CACDTVGIRGTWDTRQMFF.

This clone turned up a few times. A read error likely explains why the TCRdb protein, taken from a much larger clone, differs from this DNA's translation at residue 6; the protein shown is translated from the DNA. The chain uses TRDV2 and TRDJ3; D is ambiguous. V was trimmed by 3 bases and J by 0 bases, leaving 8 bases between them. The CDR3 has 16 residues. In germline, CDR1 is GEAIGNYY, CDR2 EKD. CDR3 nucleotides: TGTGCCTGTGACTGGAGGAGCTCCTGGGACACCCGACAGATGTTTTTC. It encodes CACDWRSSWDTRQMFF.

This clone was seen a few times. A much larger clonotype is one base distant, so this may be a read error. The chain is built from TRDV2 and TRDJ1; TRDD3 agrees at 7 bases. CDR1 is GEAIGNYY and CDR2 is EKD in the germline V gene. The CDR3 has 14 amino acids. Here the CDR3 reads CACDTVGDTDKPIF. CDR3 DNA sequence: TGTGCCTGTGACACCGTGGGGGACACCGATAAACCCATCTTT.

The table lists this clone with a few counts. This rearrangement joins TRDV1 to TRDJ1; a weak D match, TRDD3 (6 bases). The CDR3 extends over 19 amino acids. The germline V and J ends were trimmed by 5 bases and 1 base, with 26 bases remaining between them. Germline lookup yields CDR1 TSWWSYY and CDR2 QGS. The CDR3 nucleotides are TGTGCTCTTGGGAAGAGAGCGCAGGGGGACCTGACGGTCACCGATAAACTCATCTTT. Its translation is CALGKRAQGDLTVTDKLIF.

This clone was counted only a few times. The chain joins TRDV1 to TRDJ1, with TRDD3 matching 10 bases. The CDR3 contains 18 residues. V shed 0 bases and J 8 bases; nucleotides not matched to a gene: 15. The germline V gene has CDR1 TSWWSYY and CDR2 QGS. This CDR3 reads CALGELGELLGDLEKLIF. CDR3 in DNA: TGTGCTCTTGGGGAACTCGGGGAGTTACTGGGGGATTTGGAGAAACTCATCTTT.

By share of the sample, this clone is large. This chain links TRDV2 with TRDJ3; 8 bases match TRDD3. The CDR3 consists of 19 residues. The V and J ends lost 0 bases and 0 bases, in that order; junction bases with no gene match: 6. Germline CDR1 GEAIGNYY, CDR2 EKD. The CDR3 DNA sequence: TGTGCCTGTGACACCGTACTGGGGGTCAGCTCCTGGGACACCCGACAGATGTTTTTC. This encodes CACDTVLGVSSWDTRQMFF.

In its sample, this clone was seen a few times. This rearrangement joins TRDV1 to TRDJ1, with D possibly TRDD3 on 6 matching bases. In germline, CDR1 is TSWWSYY, CDR2 QGS. The V and J ends lost 11 bases and 9 bases respectively, with 31 bases between them. The CDR3 is made up of 16 amino acids. CDR3 DNA: TGTGCTAGTGTGGAAACTTCGGGGTACTGGGCCAATGAACTCATCTTT. Its translation: CASVETSGYWANELIF.

About this clone itself: This sequence may be a read error, since a much larger clone differs from it by one base. Other DNA sequences in this specimen translate into the identical CDR3. The V and J genes are TRDV2 and TRDJ1; 7 bases align to TRDD3. Germline values: CDR1 GEAIGNYY, CDR2 EKD. The CDR3 is made up of 15 amino acids. CDR3 sequence: CACDTLGVYTDKLIF. DNA of the CDR3: TGTGCCTGCGACACCCTGGGGGTCTACACCGATAAACTCATCTTT.

This clone was found a few times. A much more abundant neighbour one base away suggests this may be a read error. CDR3 coding DNA: TGTGCCTGTGACACAGGCTGGGGGATACGCAAGGATGGATTCCGGGACACCCGACAGATGTTTTTC. This encodes CACDTGWGIRKDGFRDTRQMFF. V gene TRDV2 combines with J gene TRDJ3; 12 nucleotides align to TRDD3. CDR3 length equals 22 residues. The V and J ends lost 1 base and 5 bases, in that order; junction bases with no gene match: 17. Germline V gene sequence: CDR1 GEAIGNYY, CDR2 EKD.

By its share, this clone is large. This specimen includes other DNA sequences encoding the same CDR3. The rearrangement uses TRDV2 and TRDJ3, with 13 nucleotides matching TRDD3. V gave up 0 bases and J gave up 4 bases; unmatched junction bases: 2. In germline, CDR1 is GEAIGNYY, CDR2 EKD. The CDR3 runs 18 residues. CDR3 in amino acids: CACDTVLGDTWDTRQMFF. As DNA, the CDR3 is TGTGCCTGTGACACCGTACTGGGGGATACGTGGGACACCCGACAGATGTTTTTC.

This clone ranks as large. The chain combines TRDV2 with TRDJ1; 8 bases match TRDD3. The V gene end was trimmed by 3 bases and the J gene end by 4 bases; junction bases not matched to a gene: 6. CDR1 GEAIGNYY and CDR2 EKD come from the germline V gene. This CDR3 is 14 amino acids long. CDR3 residues: CACDPLGARDKLIF. The CDR3 bases are TGTGCCTGTGACCCACTGGGGGCCCGCGATAAACTCATCTTT.

Notes on this clone: A much larger clonotype is one base distant, so this may be a read error. The J gene was reported as TRDJ1; the V gene went uncalled; whether TRDD3, the table's D call, matches the DNA was not checked. CDR3 length: 22 residues. Written as DNA, the CDR3 is TGTGCTCTTGGGAACGGAAGCGGCCCTTCCCCTTTGGGAGATGAGTCCACCGATAAACTCATCTTT. Encoded protein: CALGNGSGPSPLGDESTDKLIF.

This clone appeared a few times. The chain has TRDV1 and TRDJ2, with 7 bases matching TRDD3. CDR3 size: 15 residues. Per the germline V gene, CDR1 is TSWWSYY and CDR2 is QGS. Unmatched junction bases numbered 3, after V lost 2 bases and J lost 3 bases. In nucleotides, the CDR3 is TGTGCTCTTGGGGAATGTTGGGGGATGACAGCACAACTCTTCTTT. This encodes CALGECWGMTAQLFF.

The V and J genes are TRAV29/DV5 and TRDJ1; weak D call: TRDD3 (5 bases). Deletions cut 0 bases from V and 0 bases from J, with 21 bases between. This CDR3 contains 18 residues. Germline V gene sequence: CDR1 NSMFDY, CDR2 ISSIKDK. This CDR3 is CAASAPEGLGPYTDKLIF. DNA of the CDR3: TGTGCAGCAAGCGCGCCCGAGGGTCTGGGCCCGTACACCGATAAACTCATCTTT. The whole variable domain, remainder taken from reference TRAV29/DV5 and TRDJ1, is DQQVKQNSPSLSVQEGRISILNCDYTNSMFDYFLWYKKYPAEGPTFLISISSIKDKNEDGRFTVFLNKSAKHLSLHIVPSQPGDSAVYFCAASAPEGLGPYTDKLIFGKGTRVTVEP.